The 20 T cell receptor beta chains presented below share a single source sample, sequenced in a study of shared T cell receptors in the human thymus (dated by TCRdb to about 2021). Libraries were constructed by the immunoSEQ multiplex PCR assay. This immuneACCESS table, as held by TCRdb, lists in-frame sequences with V and J called but not all clones. Of the missing ones, under half trace to an unresolved V gene in checked studies; the others have no known cause. This sample comprises about 380,000 clones, 95% of them detected only once. The top ten hold roughly 0.02% of the sample. Sample: thymocytes. The receptors stem from a human donor.

This rearrangement joins TRBV19 to TRBJ1-1; D might be TRBD1 (5 bases). Germline V gene sequence: CDR1 LNHDA, CDR2 SQIVND (reference sequence). The CDR3 runs to 15 residues. Trimming pared 5 bases from V and 0 bases from J, leaving 13 bases between. DNA for the CDR3: TGTGCCAGTAGTGGGAGCAGGGTTTTGAACACTGAAGCTTTCTTT. Translation gives CASSGSRVLNTEAFF.

J is TRBJ2-5 and V is TRBV18; 8 nucleotides line up with TRBD1. From germline, CDR1 is KGHSH and CDR2 LQKENI. The CDR3 consists of 16 residues. V shed 3 bases and J 5 bases; nucleotides not matched to a gene: 11. The CDR3 nucleotides are TGTGCCAGCTCACCTTTGGGCGCAGGGGGCAAGGAGACCCAGTACTTC. It codes for CASSPLGAGGKETQYF. The complete variable domain, with remaining parts taken from reference TRBV18 and TRBJ2-5, reads NAGVMQNPRHLVRRRGQEARLRCSPMKGHSHVYWYRQLPEEGLKFMVYLQKENIIDESGMPKERFSAEFPKEGPSILRIQQVVRGDSAAYFCASSPLGAGGKETQYFGPGTRLLVL.

The V gene is TRBV10-3, the J gene TRBJ2-1, with TRBD2 as a possible D gene (5 bases). The CDR3 is 18 amino acids. V gave up 6 bases and J gave up 1 base, with 22 bases separating them. Germline V lookup: CDR1 ENHRY, CDR2 SYGVKD. In DNA form, the CDR3 reads TGTGCCATCAGAGATGATCTGGACTTCACCCAGTCCTACAATGAGCAGTTCTTC. Its protein is CAIRDDLDFTQSYNEQFF.

V gene TRBV6-4 combines with J gene TRBJ1-5; possible D gene TRBD1, 5 bases. The V end lost 2 bases, the J end lost 4 bases, and 18 bases lay between the germline ends. There are 17 residues in the CDR3. Germline V gives CDR1 MRHNA, CDR2 SNTAGT. CDR3 loop: CASSDGGTKDKNQPQHF. CDR3 coding DNA: TGTGCCAGCAGTGACGGCGGAACTAAGGACAAAAATCAGCCCCAGCATTTT.

This clone was observed a handful of times. The chain carries TRBV18 and TRBJ2-7; 7 nucleotides align to TRBD1. V dropped 3 bases and J dropped 0; count of bases not matched to a gene: 5. The length of the CDR3 is 15 residues. Germline V gene sequence: CDR1 KGHSH, CDR2 LQKENI. In DNA, the CDR3 is TGTGCCAGCTCACCTACCGGGACAGTCTCCTACGAGCAGTACTTC. Translating it yields CASSPTGTVSYEQYF.

This CDR3 reads CSYQLRGELFF. The DNA of the CDR3 is TGCAGCTACCAATTGCGAGGGGAGCTGTTTTTT. The genes are TRBV20-1 and TRBJ2-2; D call uncertain. Germline values: CDR1 DFQATT, CDR2 SNEGSKA (reference sequence). CDR3 length: 11 amino acids.

V is TRBV6-1 and J is TRBJ2-1; 9 bases match TRBD1. Germline CDR1 is MNHNS and CDR2 is SASEGT. V was pared by 1 base and J by 7 bases, with 5 bases of the junction left unmatched. The CDR3 is made up of 15 amino acids. The CDR3 is CASSEDRGPLNEQFF. The CDR3 nucleotides are TGTGCCAGCAGTGAAGACAGGGGGCCCCTAAATGAGCAGTTCTTC.

V usage is TRBV4-1 and J usage is TRBJ2-3; TRBD2 matches 7 bases. Germline loops: CDR1 MGHRA, CDR2 YSYEKL. The CDR3 is 16 residues long. The trim removed 1 base at V and 0 bases at J, leaving 4 bases unmatched. The CDR3 DNA reads as TGCGCCAGCAGCCAAGGTGGGAGGGCTAGCACAGATACGCAGTATTTT. It yields the protein CASSQGGRASTDTQYF.

The V gene is TRBV28, the J gene TRBJ1-1; 7 bases are a match to TRBD1. Germline assignment: CDR1 MDHEN and CDR2 SYDVKM. The CDR3 extends over 15 amino acids. V shed 7 bases and J 0 bases; nucleotides not matched to a gene: 8. CDR3: CASIRDSILNTEAFF. Here the CDR3 DNA reads TGTGCCAGCATCCGGGACAGCATATTGAACACTGAAGCTTTCTTT. Full variable domain (remainder filled in from reference TRBV28 and TRBJ1-1): DVKVTQSSRYLVKRTGEKVFLECVQDMDHENMFWYRQDPGLGLRLIYFSYDVKMKEKGDIPEGYSVSREKKERFSLILESASTNQTSMYLCASIRDSILNTEAFFGQGTRLTVV.

V is TRBV27 and J is TRBJ2-3; D could derive from TRBD1 or TRBD2 (5 bases each). The CDR3 has 14 amino acids. Trimming pared 5 bases from V and 3 bases from J, leaving 12 bases between. In germline, CDR1 is MNHEY, CDR2 SMNVEV (reference sequence). The CDR3 DNA sequence: TGTGCCAGCAGTCCCCCCGGGGCTACAGATACGCAGTATTTT. Its protein product is CASSPPGATDTQYF.

V usage is TRBV15 and J usage is TRBJ2-1; 14 bases map to TRBD2. The J segment lost 7 bases and the V segment lost 3 bases, leaving 8 bases of the junction unmatched. The germline V gene has CDR1 LNHNV and CDR2 YYDKDF (reference sequence). The CDR3 loop spans 17 amino acids. The CDR3 region is CATSRNTGLAGVNEQFF. As DNA, the CDR3 is TGTGCCACCAGCAGGAATACGGGACTAGCGGGAGTTAATGAGCAGTTCTTC.

The chain couples TRBV27 to TRBJ1-4; D is undetermined. The CDR3 runs to 16 residues. Trimming shortened V by 2 bases and J by 4 bases, and 14 bases separated the two germline ends. Per the germline V gene, CDR1 is MNHEY and CDR2 is SMNVEV (reference sequence). The CDR3 region is CASSLLGQVDNEKLFF. Here the CDR3 DNA reads TGTGCCAGCAGTTTACTTGGGCAGGTCGATAATGAAAAACTGTTTTTT.

V and J are TRBV27 and TRBJ2-1; 7 nucleotides match TRBD2. CDR3 length: 15 amino acids. The germline gives CDR1 MNHEY, CDR2 SMNVEV (reference sequence). Germline trimming cut 4 bases from V and 7 bases from J; bases unmatched to any gene: 10. Here the CDR3 reads CASSSWRRERNEQFF. The CDR3 DNA reads as TGTGCCAGCAGTTCCTGGCGGCGGGAGCGGAATGAGCAGTTCTTC.

In this sample, this clone turned up a few times. The rearrangement joins TRBV6-5 to TRBJ2-2; D is possibly TRBD1 or TRBD2 (7 bases each). The V end lost 2 bases, the J end lost 5 bases, and 15 bases lay between the germline ends. In germline, CDR1 is MNHEY, CDR2 SVGAGI. The CDR3 loop spans 16 amino acids. As DNA, the CDR3 is TGTGCCAGCAGTTACGGTCTGCAGGGGGGGACCGGGGAGCTGTTTTTT. Its translation is CASSYGLQGGTGELFF.

The chain is built from TRBV28 and TRBJ2-3; a possible D gene is TRBD2 (6 bases). The germline CDR1 and CDR2 sequences are MDHEN and SYDVKM. The length of the CDR3 is 15 residues. Between the trimmed V and J ends, which lost 5 bases and 2 bases, there was a span of 14 bases. CDR3 amino acids: CASSRAGRYTDTQYF. In DNA form, the CDR3 reads TGTGCCAGCAGTAGGGCGGGACGATACACAGATACGCAGTATTTT. The whole variable domain, remainder taken from reference TRBV28 and TRBJ2-3, is DVKVTQSSRYLVKRTGEKVFLECVQDMDHENMFWYRQDPGLGLRLIYFSYDVKMKEKGDIPEGYSVSREKKERFSLILESASTNQTSMYLCASSRAGRYTDTQYFGPGTRLTVL.

The chain has TRBV4-1 and TRBJ1-5; D remains ambiguous. This CDR3 spans 13 amino acids. V lost 0 bases and J 3 bases, leaving 3 bases between the germline ends. The germline V gene has CDR1 MGHRA and CDR2 YSYEKL. CDR3 sequence: CASSQDLNQPQHF. In DNA, the CDR3 is TGCGCCAGCAGCCAAGATCTCAATCAGCCCCAGCATTTT.

DNA for the CDR3: TGTGCCAGCAGTTCCCTGACTAGTTCTGGGGCCAACGTCCTGACTTTC. Its protein is CASSSLTSSGANVLTF. This chain joins TRBV27 and TRBJ2-6, with D tentatively TRBD2 (6 bases). The CDR3 loop spans 16 amino acids. Germline-derived CDR1 and CDR2 are MNHEY and SMNVEV (reference sequence). The ends were cut back, 4 bases at V and 1 base at J, with 11 bases in the middle.

The chain recombines TRBV5-1 with TRBJ2-1; TRBD1 matches at 7 bases. Losses at the gene ends were 4 bases for V and 0 bases for J; bases not matched to a gene: 7. The germline gives CDR1 SGHRS, CDR2 YFSETQ. The CDR3 totals 16 residues. The DNA of the CDR3 is TGCGCCAGCAGCCCAGACAGGGCGATCTCCTACAATGAGCAGTTCTTC. Translated, it gives CASSPDRAISYNEQFF.

J is TRBJ1-4 and V is TRBV6-6; 9 nucleotides match TRBD1. With V trimmed by 2 bases and J by 7 bases, 5 bases remained unmatched. The CDR3 is made up of 15 amino acids. Germline loops: CDR1 MNHNY, CDR2 SVGAGI (reference sequence). This CDR3 is CASSYPDRGAEKLFF. The CDR3 nucleotides are TGTGCCAGCAGTTACCCAGACAGGGGGGCTGAAAAACTGTTTTTT.

V gene TRBV5-1 combines with J gene TRBJ2-5, with TRBD2 matching over 7 bases. CDR3 size: 16 residues. Germline V gene data show CDR1 as SGHRS and CDR2 as YFSETQ. The V segment lost 2 bases and the J segment 4 bases; nucleotides outside the gene matches: 11. CDR3 amino acids: CASSFKGEGRRETQYF. As DNA, the CDR3 is TGCGCCAGCAGCTTCAAAGGGGAGGGCCGTCGAGAGACCCAGTACTTC.